The clone carrying this T cell receptor beta chain was counted many times. V was pared by 7 bases and J by 2 bases, with 15 bases between. Germline values: CDR1 MNHNS, CDR2 SASEGT. The CDR3 runs to 14 residues. These data are taken from a study of T cells in Graves' hyperthyroidism and ophthalmopathy. Amplified regions were TCR beta CDR3 sequences from RNA transcripts. The HTBI primer set drove a first-round RT-PCR of the TCR CDR3. TCRdb used MiXCR to reprocess the multiplex PCR reads, holding one entry per CDR3 protein. Here the sample spans 450,000 to 650,000 distinct CDR3 sequences, 13% to 15% being singletons.

The TCR comes from a woman between 18 and 30 years old with Graves' ophthalmopathy. This chain links TRBV6-1 with TRBJ2-7; possibly TRBD1 or TRBD2 for D (5 bases each). Sequenced input: blood. The CDR3 region is CASTRNRDAYEQYF. The DNA of the CDR3 is TGTGCCAGCACCAGGAACCGGGACGCCTACGAGCAGTACTTC.